This TCR beta chain was documented in a study of blood T cell repertoires in COVID-19. Methods used by the authors: Estimates of nucleated cell counts were drawn from the amplification of reference gene primers. Produced via immunoSEQ multiplex PCR; TCRdb's table is partial and in-frame only. Clone size and V and J calls were adopted from that table, with D and trimming inferred from the DNA. The sample consists of 25,000 to 35,000 clones, over 75% of them appearing once. Germline CDR1 SGHVS, CDR2 FNYEAQ. V lost 1 base, J lost 4 bases, and 5 bases stayed unmatched. The CDR3 runs 15 residues. The sample consisted of peripheral blood. The origin of this receptor is a human donor in a cohort sampled during active COVID-19. The J gene is TRBJ2-7, the V gene TRBV7-6, with 9 bases matching TRBD1. CDR3 amino acids: CASSLGTGGGYEQYF. The CDR3 DNA is TGTGCCAGCAGCTTAGGAACAGGGGGCGGGTACGAGCAGTACTTC.